Presented here are 24 T cell receptor beta chains from one specimen sequenced in a study of OX40 agonist ivuxolimab in advanced cancers. The table came from immunoSEQ multiplex PCR; TCRdb's copy has only in-frame clones and leaves some out. The sample includes about 40,000 clones, roughly 84% seen only once; the top ten take about 16%. Sequences were derived from CD4+ or CD8+ T cells sorted from blood, sampled in a trial of the OX40 agonist ivuxolimab. All receptors derive from an adult with an advanced solid tumor such as melanoma, head and neck, liver or kidney cancer.

The CDR3 here is CASSLTTPRDYYNEQFF. The DNA for the CDR3 is TGTGCCAGCAGCTTAACAACCCCCCGGGACTATTACAATGAGCAGTTCTTC. The chain combines TRBV7-9 with TRBJ2-1, with TRBD2 matching 7 bases. The germline CDR1 and CDR2 sequences are SEHNR and FQNEAQ (reference sequence). The CDR3 extends over 17 amino acids. With 2 bases clipped from V and 4 bases from J, the junction kept 11 bases outside the gene matches.

The J gene is TRBJ2-5, the V gene TRBV19, with D perhaps assigned TRBD1 or TRBD2 (6 bases each). The end of the DNA is better explained by TRBJ2-7, so the J call may be wrong. The length of the CDR3 is 15 residues. Per the germline V gene, CDR1 is LNHDA and CDR2 is SQIVND (reference sequence). CDR3 sequence reads: CASSIGVGGPNEQYF. CDR3 DNA sequence: TGTGCCAGTAGTATAGGGGTCGGGGGCCCCAACGAGCAGTACTTC.

The chain recombines TRBV7-4 with TRBJ2-7; D perhaps matches TRBD1 (6 bases). V lost 5 bases and J 0 bases, leaving 14 bases between the germline ends. The germline gives CDR1 SGHVT, CDR2 SQSDAQ. CDR3 size: 15 residues. The CDR3 DNA reads as TGTGCCAGCAGCCCCAGGGGCAGTCGCTCCTACGAGCAGTACTTC. It specifies CASSPRGSRSYEQYF.

This sequence joins TRBV15 and TRBJ2-7; 7 positions agree with TRBD1. CDR1 and CDR2 from the germline V gene are LNHNV and YYDKDF (reference sequence). This CDR3 region has 15 residues. The V and J ends lost 5 bases and 6 bases, in that order; junction bases with no gene match: 13. This CDR3 reads CATSPRQGKGPEQYF. The CDR3 coding sequence is TGTGCCACCAGCCCAAGACAGGGTAAAGGCCCCGAGCAGTACTTC.

Notes on this clone: Other DNA sequences from this sample encode an identical CDR3 as well. In DNA, the CDR3 is TGTGCCAGCAGCGTCGATAGGGGCCTCCAAGAGACCCAGTACTTC. Translated, it gives CASSVDRGLQETQYF. The chain joins TRBV9 to TRBJ2-5, with D perhaps TRBD1 (5 bases). The CDR3 extends over 15 amino acids. From germline, CDR1 is SGDLS and CDR2 YYNGEE. V lost 2 bases, J lost 1 base, and 12 bases lay in between.

V is TRBV9 and J is TRBJ2-7, with D possibly matching TRBD1 (5 bases). With 1 base removed from V and 3 bases from J, the gap between germline ends came to 8 bases. Germline assignment: CDR1 SGDLS and CDR2 YYNGEE. CDR3 length equals 13 residues. The CDR3 loop reads CASSVYDSYEQYF. The CDR3 coding sequence is TGTGCCAGCAGCGTATACGACAGCTACGAGCAGTACTTC.

The chain joins TRBV4-2 to TRBJ1-6, with D unclear. The germline CDR1 and CDR2 sequences are LGHNA and YNFKEQ. V shed 0 bases and J shed 9 bases, with 15 bases lying between them. CDR3 length: 16 residues. This chain's CDR3 is CASSQDSLEVGSPLHF. DNA for the CDR3: TGTGCCAGCAGCCAAGACTCCCTCGAAGTAGGTTCACCCCTCCACTTT.

The chain carries TRBV4-1 and TRBJ2-7; 7 bases fit TRBD2. The CDR3 is 16 residues long. V was clipped by 0 bases and J by 0 bases; unmatched bases: 5. Germline values: CDR1 MGHRA, CDR2 YSYEKL. The CDR3, as DNA: TGCGCCAGCAGCCAAGAGGAGCGGGGCCCCTCCTACGAGCAGTACTTC. Amino acid sequence: CASSQEERGPSYEQYF.

The rearrangement uses TRBV7-9 and TRBJ2-5; tentatively, D is TRBD1 or TRBD2 (5 bases each). The CDR3 length is 14 residues. Germline-derived CDR1 and CDR2 are SEHNR and FQNEAQ (reference sequence). Trimming left V 4 bases short and J 2 bases short, with 11 bases between. CDR3 DNA sequence: TGTGCCAGCAGCTGGGACCTGGAACAAGAGACCCAGTACTTC. Its translation is CASSWDLEQETQYF.

The CDR3 region has the DNA TGTGCCAGCTCACAGAGGGACACCGCCTACAATGAGCAGTTCTTC. This codes for CASSQRDTAYNEQFF. This chain links TRBV18 with TRBJ2-1; possible D gene TRBD1, 6 bases. V shed 4 bases and J shed 2 bases, with 12 bases lying between them. Looked up from germline, CDR1 is KGHSH and CDR2 is LQKENI. The CDR3 consists of 15 residues. Full variable domain (remainder filled in from reference TRBV18 and TRBJ2-1): NAGVMQNPRHLVRRRGQEARLRCSPMKGHSHVYWYRQLPEEGLKFMVYLQKENIIDESGMPKERFSAEFPKEGPSILRIQQVVRGDSAAYFCASSQRDTAYNEQFFGPGTRLTVL.

Only one count was recorded for this clone. The rearrangement uses TRBV14 and TRBJ2-1; tentative D call: TRBD2 (5 bases). Trimming stripped 1 base from V and 8 bases from J, with 21 bases between. In germline, CDR1 is SGHDN, CDR2 FVKESK. This CDR3 comprises 17 residues. The CDR3 loop reads CASSQGTWKRDQDEQFF. DNA for the CDR3: TGTGCCAGCAGCCAAGGTACCTGGAAACGGGATCAGGATGAGCAGTTCTTC.

The chain recombines TRBV14 with TRBJ2-1; TRBD2 agrees at 7 bases. CDR3 length: 16 residues. The V segment lost 1 base and the J segment 7 bases; nucleotides outside the gene matches: 10. Germline values: CDR1 SGHDN, CDR2 FVKESK. For the CDR3, the DNA is TGTGCCAGCAGCCAAGGGGGCGGGAGATTGGGGAATGAGCAGTTCTTC. As protein: CASSQGGGRLGNEQFF.

This clone has a single count. The rearrangement links TRBV10-1 to TRBJ2-5; 12 nucleotides agree with TRBD1. J lost 5 bases, V lost 9 bases, and 25 bases had no gene match. This CDR3 comprises 20 residues. Germline V gene lookup returns CDR1 WNHNN and CDR2 SYGVQD (reference sequence). The CDR3 reads CASYWGLRDRGHLSVETQYF. The CDR3 DNA sequence: TGCGCCAGTTACTGGGGTCTGCGGGACAGGGGGCATCTGAGTGTGGAGACCCAGTACTTC.

This chain uses TRBV2 with TRBJ2-3; 8 bases agree with TRBD2. V was clipped by 6 bases and J by 2 bases; unmatched bases: 7. Germline V gene lookup returns CDR1 SNHLY and CDR2 FYNNEI. The CDR3 length is 15 residues. The CDR3 protein is CASSPLSGATDTQYF. In nucleotides, the CDR3 is TGTGCCAGCAGCCCACTTAGCGGGGCCACAGATACGCAGTATTTT.

J is TRBJ2-7 and V is TRBV27; maybe TRBD1 (6 bases). The germline V gene encodes CDR1 MNHEY and CDR2 SMNVEV (reference sequence). The CDR3 totals 12 residues. V lost 8 bases and J lost 6, with 14 bases in between. CDR3 nucleotides: TGTGCCAGCGCTTTGAACAGGGCCGAGCAGTACTTC. Its protein product is CASALNRAEQYF.

The chain recombines TRBV7-6 with TRBJ2-2, with TRBD2 as a possible D gene (5 bases). Germline V gene data show CDR1 as SGHVS and CDR2 as FNYEAQ. This CDR3 has 13 residues. V was clipped by 1 base and J by 6 bases, with 6 bases between them. The CDR3 DNA sequence: TGTGCCAGCAGCTTAGAGAGGGCCGGGGAGCTGTTTTTT. The encoded protein is CASSLERAGELFF.

This clone was recorded once. V usage is TRBV5-4 and J usage is TRBJ1-2, with 7 nucleotides matching TRBD1. CDR1 and CDR2 from the germline V gene are SGHNT and YYREEE (reference sequence). V trimming: 1 base; J trimming: 4 bases; junction bases outside the gene matches: 4. CDR3 length equals 14 residues. Written as DNA, the CDR3 is TGTGCCAGCAGCTTGACGGGACAGACCTATGGCTACACCTTC. Protein: CASSLTGQTYGYTF.

V usage is TRBV9 and J usage is TRBJ1-3, with D unresolved. The CDR3 sequence is 15 residues long. CDR1 and CDR2 from the germline V gene are SGDLS and YYNGEE. V was shortened by 0 bases and J by 2 bases, with 9 bases between the two germline ends. Here the CDR3 reads CASSVGREAGNTIYF. DNA for the CDR3: TGTGCCAGCAGCGTAGGCAGAGAGGCTGGAAACACCATATATTTT.

The gene calls are TRBV5-6 and TRBJ1-5, with 10 bases matching TRBD1. Trimming cost V 4 bases and J 7 bases; bases outside gene matches: 14. This CDR3 region has 17 residues. Germline V CDR1 and CDR2: SGHDT, YYEEEE. The CDR3 sequence: CASSAQGDRGRWQPQHF. The CDR3 DNA reads TGTGCCAGCAGCGCACAGGGAGACAGGGGGCGGTGGCAGCCCCAGCATTTT.

The chain couples TRBV30 to TRBJ1-2; TRBD1 is a possible D gene (5 bases). Germline CDR1 reads GTSNPN; CDR2 reads SVGIG (reference sequence). Between the trimmed V and J ends, which lost 4 bases and 7 bases, there was a span of 16 bases. This CDR3 contains 13 residues. CDR3: CAWIKGPLRGYTF. For the CDR3, the DNA is TGTGCCTGGATCAAGGGGCCCTTGCGTGGCTACACCTTC.

The V gene is TRBV21-1, the J gene TRBJ2-4; TRBD2 is taken as the D call from the table, unchecked against the DNA. TRBV21-1 is a pseudogene segment. The CDR3 runs 15 residues. Written as DNA, the CDR3 is TGTGCCAGCAGCAAAGCGGAGTTAGCCAAAAACATTCAGTACTTC. This gives the protein CASSKAELAKNIQYF.

The rearrangement joins TRBV7-2 to TRBJ2-1; 8 bases are shared with TRBD2. V lost 5 bases and J lost 0; bases outside the gene matches: 6. CDR3 size: 16 residues. Germline CDR1 SGHTA, CDR2 FQGNSA. The CDR3 protein is CASSGLALSSYNEQFF. The CDR3 bases are TGTGCCAGCAGCGGACTAGCATTGAGCTCCTACAATGAGCAGTTCTTC. Using reference TRBV7-2 and TRBJ2-1 for the parts outside the CDR3, the full variable domain is GAGVSQSPSNKVTEKGKDVELRCDPISGHTALYWYRQSLGQGLEFLIYFQGNSAPDKSGLPSDRFSAERTGGSVSTLTIQRTQQEDSAVYLCASSGLALSSYNEQFFGPGTRLTVL.

This chain links TRBV11-2 with TRBJ2-7; TRBD2 matches 14 bases. Germline lookup yields CDR1 SGHAT and CDR2 FQNNGV. J lost 5 bases, V lost 3 bases, and 3 bases had no gene match. This CDR3 spans 15 amino acids. CDR3: CASSLTSGRADEQYF. The CDR3 DNA is TGTGCCAGCAGCTTGACTAGCGGGAGGGCCGACGAGCAGTACTTC.

The rearrangement uses TRBV12-5 and TRBJ2-7, with D possibly TRBD2 on 6 matching bases. The CDR3 consists of 14 residues. V was cut by 3 bases and J by 2 bases, with 11 bases left in between. Germline loops: CDR1 LGHNT, CDR2 FRNRAP. The CDR3 coding sequence is TGTGCTAGTGGTTTTGGACGGGGGACCTACGAGCAGTACTTC. Residues: CASGFGRGTYEQYF.